These 25 T cell receptor beta chains share one sample of origin, sequenced in a study of blood T cell repertoires in COVID-19. TCRdb keeps only in-frame clones here, not all; method: immunoSEQ multiplex PCR. The repertoire holds roughly 140,000 clones, with about four fifths as singletons. Sequenced: peripheral blood. The receptors come from a man aged 65 to 79 who had recovered from COVID-19.

The chain uses TRBV9 and TRBJ2-2, with TRBD2 identical over 8 bases. The length of the CDR3 is 16 residues. V shed 4 bases, J shed 6 bases, and the junction held 11 bases outside the gene matches. CDR1 and CDR2 (germline): SGDLS, YYNGEE. Written as DNA, the CDR3 is TGTGCCAGCAGCCCCCGAGCGGGAGCAGATTCCGGGGAGCTGTTTTTT. Its protein is CASSPRAGADSGELFF.

The chain has TRBV5-1 and TRBJ2-1; 9 bases fit TRBD2. The length of the CDR3 is 15 residues. The ends lost 5 bases at V and 0 bases at J; junction bases unmatched: 3. The V gene's germline CDR1 is SGHRS and CDR2 YFSETQ. The CDR3 region has the DNA TGCGCCAGCAGTGGGACTAGCAACTCCTACAATGAGCAGTTCTTC. It specifies CASSGTSNSYNEQFF.

The chain combines TRBV6-5 with TRBJ1-2; TRBD1 agrees at 7 bases. Looked up from germline, CDR1 is MNHEY and CDR2 is SVGAGI. This CDR3 region has 13 residues. V lost 2 bases, J lost 5 bases, and 2 bases stayed unmatched. The CDR3 DNA follows: TGTGCCAGCAGTTACGGGACAGAGTATGGCTACACCTTC. Its translation: CASSYGTEYGYTF.

This chain uses TRBV6-1 with TRBJ2-2, with TRBD2 matching over 9 bases. V lost 4 bases, J lost 4 bases, and 10 bases stayed unmatched. Germline V lookup: CDR1 MNHNS, CDR2 SASEGT. The CDR3 spans 17 residues. CDR3 region: CASSGGLAWMGTGELFF. The CDR3 nucleotides are TGTGCCAGCAGTGGGGGACTAGCTTGGATGGGCACCGGGGAGCTGTTTTTT.

The chain couples TRBV5-1 to TRBJ2-1, with unresolved D. V dropped 0 bases and J dropped 15 bases, with 13 bases sitting between them. Per germline, CDR1 SGHRS and CDR2 YFSETQ. The CDR3 sequence is 12 residues long. CDR3 loop: CASSLDGSHWFF. The CDR3 nucleotides read TGCGCCAGCAGCTTGGATGGTTCCCACTGGTTCTTC.

This chain links TRBV7-8 with TRBJ2-7; D gene ambiguous. Deletions cut 1 base from V and 4 bases from J, with 11 bases between. There are 14 residues in the CDR3. Germline CDR1 and CDR2: SGHVS and FQNEAQ. The chain's CDR3 is CASSLEPAAYEQYF. The CDR3 DNA reads as TGTGCCAGCAGCTTAGAGCCTGCAGCGTACGAGCAGTACTTC.

J is TRBJ1-4 and V is TRBV19; 9 bases are a match to TRBD1. The junction had 14 bases not matched to a gene; V was cut back by 7 bases and J by 8 bases. Germline loops: CDR1 LNHDA, CDR2 SQIVND (reference sequence). The CDR3 extends over 16 amino acids. The CDR3, as DNA: TGTGCCAGTACCCGGTCATGGACAGGGGCGTTAGAAAAACTGTTTTTT. It translates to CASTRSWTGALEKLFF.

The J gene is TRBJ2-3, the V gene TRBV11-3; D might be TRBD1 (6 bases). The CDR3 extends over 16 amino acids. The V gene's germline CDR1 is SGHNT and CDR2 YENEEA. Between the trimmed V and J ends, which lost 5 bases and 2 bases, there was a span of 17 bases. In nucleotides, the CDR3 is TGTGCCAGCAGCCAGGGGAGCGGCGGTTTCACAGATACGCAGTATTTT. It specifies CASSQGSGGFTDTQYF.

This chain uses TRBV19 with TRBJ2-2; D perhaps matches TRBD2 (7 bases). Deletions cut 9 bases from V and 2 bases from J, with 19 bases between. Per the germline V gene, CDR1 is LNHDA and CDR2 is SQIVND (reference sequence). The CDR3 extends over 16 amino acids. Written as DNA, the CDR3 is TGTGCCAGCTCCCCCGCGGGGGCCCCAAACACCGGGGAGCTGTTTTTT. Translating it yields CASSPAGAPNTGELFF.

In nucleotides, the CDR3 is TGCAGCGCGACGACTGGCACAGATACGCAGTATTTT. Protein sequence: CSATTGTDTQYF. V is TRBV29-1 and J is TRBJ2-3; D is ambiguous. The CDR3 totals 12 residues. CDR1 and CDR2 (germline): SQVTM, ANQGSEA. With 7 bases removed from V and 1 base from J, the gap between germline ends came to 9 bases.

This sequence joins TRBV29-1 and TRBJ2-1, with TRBD1 as a possible D gene (5 bases). This CDR3 has 11 amino acids. V lost 4 bases and J lost 11, with 12 bases in between. Germline CDR1 and CDR2: SQVTM and ANQGSEA. The CDR3 is CSVGQQVQQFF. The CDR3, as DNA: TGCAGCGTTGGACAACAGGTTCAGCAGTTCTTC.

The rearrangement links TRBV27 to TRBJ2-7; TRBD2 is a possible D gene (5 bases). The CDR3 consists of 13 residues. Trimming removed 3 bases from V and 2 bases from J, with 8 bases in between. From germline, CDR1 is MNHEY and CDR2 SMNVEV (reference sequence). CDR3 sequence (DNA): TGTGCCAGCAGTTTGGTCGGGACCTACGAGCAGTACTTC. Protein sequence: CASSLVGTYEQYF.

V gene TRBV11-2 combines with J gene TRBJ1-1; TRBD1 matches 9 bases. CDR1 and CDR2 from the germline V gene are SGHAT and FQNNGV. This CDR3 spans 14 amino acids. The V and J ends lost 5 bases and 1 base, in that order; junction bases with no gene match: 2. The CDR3 region has the DNA TGTGCCAGCAGCACGGGACAGGGGAACACTGAAGCTTTCTTT. Protein sequence: CASSTGQGNTEAFF.

The rearrangement links TRBV5-1 to TRBJ2-7; 12 nucleotides agree with TRBD2. CDR3 length: 15 amino acids. The ends lost 4 bases at V and 6 bases at J; junction bases unmatched: 8. The germline gives CDR1 SGHRS, CDR2 YFSETQ. The CDR3 here is CASSPWLAGGSEQYF. For the CDR3, the DNA is TGCGCCAGCAGCCCCTGGCTAGCGGGAGGGTCCGAGCAGTACTTC.

This rearrangement joins TRBV5-1 to TRBJ2-5; no clear D gene. V lost 0 bases and J 5 bases, leaving 11 bases between the germline ends. The germline V gene has CDR1 SGHRS and CDR2 YFSETQ. The CDR3 has 14 residues. CDR3 residues: CASSLVYRSETQYF. CDR3 nucleotides: TGCGCCAGCAGCTTGGTTTATCGGAGTGAGACCCAGTACTTC.

This clone was seen just once. This chain joins TRBV24-1 and TRBJ2-3; a weak D match, TRBD1 (6 bases). The CDR3 spans 15 residues. V lost 4 bases, J lost 2 bases, and 12 bases lay in between. Germline V gene sequence: CDR1 KGHDR, CDR2 SFDVKD. The DNA for the CDR3 is TGTGCCACCAGTGAAGCCGGGACACTCACAGATACGCAGTATTTT. Encoded protein: CATSEAGTLTDTQYF.

J is TRBJ2-5 and V is TRBV11-2; D perhaps matches TRBD1 (5 bases). This CDR3 spans 14 amino acids. Deletions cut 4 bases from V and 2 bases from J, with 11 bases between. Germline CDR1 and CDR2: SGHAT and FQNNGV. The CDR3 region is CASSWGVGQETQYF. The CDR3 DNA reads as TGTGCCAGCAGCTGGGGCGTTGGGCAAGAGACCCAGTACTTC.

The genes are TRBV3-1 (or the pseudogene TRBV3-2) and TRBJ2-1; D may be TRBD2 (6 bases). The CDR3 runs to 16 residues. Trimming took off 4 bases at V and 0 bases at J, with 13 bases between the two ends. Germline V gives CDR1 LGHDT, CDR2 YNNKEL (reference sequence). The CDR3 coding sequence is TGTGCCAGCAGCCCGGGACTCCCGAGCTCCTACAATGAGCAGTTCTTC. Protein sequence: CASSPGLPSSYNEQFF.

In its sample, this clone was seen a few times. The chain uses TRBV10-1 and TRBJ2-3; 7 bases match TRBD2. Trimming at V came to 4 bases and at J to 6 bases, leaving 7 bases not matched to a gene. The CDR3 contains 14 residues. Germline V gene sequence: CDR1 WNHNN, CDR2 SYGVQD (reference sequence). The CDR3 coding sequence is TGCGCCAGCAGTGCTAGCGGCCTGGGGGATACGCAGTATTTT. It translates to CASSASGLGDTQYF.

This sequence joins TRBV6-5 and TRBJ2-3, with D perhaps TRBD1 (5 bases). The ends were cut back, 6 bases at V and 2 bases at J, with 12 bases in the middle. The CDR3 covers 14 residues. Germline CDR1 reads MNHEY; CDR2 reads SVGAGI. The CDR3 sequence is CASRQDRDTDTQYF. The CDR3 DNA reads TGTGCCAGCAGACAAGACAGAGACACAGATACGCAGTATTTT.

V usage is TRBV2 and J usage is TRBJ1-2, with D possibly TRBD1 on 5 matching bases. The CDR3 runs 17 residues. V lost 6 bases and J 2 bases, leaving 22 bases between the germline ends. In germline, CDR1 is SNHLY, CDR2 FYNNEI. The CDR3 DNA reads as TGTGCCAGCAGCCAACACGGGGGAGGGCTCGGGAACTATGGCTACACCTTC. Translating gives CASSQHGGGLGNYGYTF.

The chain links TRBV25-1 to TRBJ2-7; TRBD1 agrees at 7 bases. The CDR3 contains 13 residues. J gave up 5 bases and V 3 bases, and 4 bases lay outside the gene matches. Germline loops: CDR1 MGHDK, CDR2 SYGVNS. The CDR3 loop is CASSDPTGDEQYF. DNA for the CDR3: TGTGCCAGCAGTGATCCTACAGGGGACGAGCAGTACTTC.

In its sample, this clone was seen many times. V usage is TRBV10-2 and J usage is TRBJ2-4; perhaps TRBD1 as D (6 bases). CDR3 length: 13 residues. The V end was cut by 5 bases, the J end by 5 bases, with 10 bases between. From germline, CDR1 is WSHSY and CDR2 SAAADI. The CDR3 loop is CASSQGRENIQYF. In DNA form, the CDR3 reads TGCGCCAGCAGTCAGGGGCGAGAAAACATTCAGTACTTC.

CDR3 amino acids: CASSLSGGRASNEQFF. For the CDR3, the DNA is TGTGCCAGCAGTTTATCGGGCGGGAGGGCCTCCAATGAGCAGTTCTTC. The V and J genes are TRBV27 and TRBJ2-1; TRBD2 matches 9 bases. This CDR3 contains 16 residues. The V and J ends lost 0 bases and 6 bases, in that order; junction bases with no gene match: 6. In germline, CDR1 is MNHEY, CDR2 SMNVEV (reference sequence).

Only one count was recorded for this clone. The chain couples TRBV2 to TRBJ2-5; 8 bases match TRBD2. CDR1 and CDR2 from the germline V gene are SNHLY and FYNNEI. V lost 9 bases and J lost 10; bases outside the gene matches: 10. The length of the CDR3 is 12 residues. The CDR3 spells CASRGLVGDQYF. The CDR3 region has the DNA TGTGCCAGTCGGGGACTAGTGGGAGACCAGTACTTC.